These 2 T cell receptor beta chains were sequenced from one sample in a study of cytomegalovirus exposure and HLA in healthy donors. Sequencing was performed with immunoSEQ multiplex PCR; in TCRdb, only in-frame clones are kept and a portion is missing. The sample contains about 73,000 clones, 85% to 95% of which appear only once. Sequencing used PBMCs. The receptor source for this set is a man younger than 30 in good health and CMV-seronegative.

The gene calls are TRBV6-1 and TRBJ2-5, with 8 bases matching TRBD1. V dropped 6 bases and J dropped 1; count of bases not matched to a gene: 1. The germline CDR1 and CDR2 sequences are MNHNS and SASEGT. There are 13 residues in the CDR3. CDR3 DNA sequence: TGTGCCAGCAGGGGACAGGCCCAAGAGACCCAGTACTTC. It codes for CASRGQAQETQYF.

The V and J genes are TRBV28 and TRBJ2-7; 7 nucleotides match TRBD1. CDR3 length equals 15 residues. J lost 2 bases, V lost 2 bases, and 6 bases had no gene match. The germline V gene has CDR1 MDHEN and CDR2 SYDVKM. In DNA form, the CDR3 reads TGTGCCAGCAGTTTAAGGGGGACAGTAGCCTACGAGCAGTACTTC. The encoded protein is CASSLRGTVAYEQYF.